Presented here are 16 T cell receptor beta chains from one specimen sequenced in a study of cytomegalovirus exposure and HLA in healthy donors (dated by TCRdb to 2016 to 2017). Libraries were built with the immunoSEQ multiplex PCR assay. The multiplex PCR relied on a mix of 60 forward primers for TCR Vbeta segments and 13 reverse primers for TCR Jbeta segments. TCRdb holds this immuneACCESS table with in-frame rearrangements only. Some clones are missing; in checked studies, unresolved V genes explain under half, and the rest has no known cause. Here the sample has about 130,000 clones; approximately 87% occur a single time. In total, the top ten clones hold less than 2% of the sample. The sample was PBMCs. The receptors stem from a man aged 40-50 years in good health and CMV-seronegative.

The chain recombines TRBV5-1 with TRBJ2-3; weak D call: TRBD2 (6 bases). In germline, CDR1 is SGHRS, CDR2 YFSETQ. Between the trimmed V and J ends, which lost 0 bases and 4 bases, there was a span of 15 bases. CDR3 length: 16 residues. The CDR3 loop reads CASSLEGTGVSDTQYF. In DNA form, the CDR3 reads TGCGCCAGCAGCTTGGAGGGGACGGGGGTATCAGATACGCAGTATTTT.

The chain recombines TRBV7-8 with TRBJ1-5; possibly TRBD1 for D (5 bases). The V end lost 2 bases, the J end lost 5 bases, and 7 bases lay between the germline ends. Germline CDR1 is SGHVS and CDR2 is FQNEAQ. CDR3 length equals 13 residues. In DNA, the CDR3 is TGTGCCAGCAGCTTACAAGGGGATCAGCCCCAGCATTTT. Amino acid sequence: CASSLQGDQPQHF.

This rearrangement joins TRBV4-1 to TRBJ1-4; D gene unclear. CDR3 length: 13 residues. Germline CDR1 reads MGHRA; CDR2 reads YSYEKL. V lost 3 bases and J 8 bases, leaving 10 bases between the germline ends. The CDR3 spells CASSHSGGEKLFF. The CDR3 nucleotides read TGCGCCAGCAGCCACTCTGGCGGAGAAAAACTGTTTTTT.

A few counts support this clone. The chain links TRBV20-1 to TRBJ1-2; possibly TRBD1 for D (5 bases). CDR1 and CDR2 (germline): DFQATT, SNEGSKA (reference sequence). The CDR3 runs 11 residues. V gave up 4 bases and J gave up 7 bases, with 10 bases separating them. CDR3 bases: TGCAGTGCTACGGGGGTCGGTGGCTACACCTTC. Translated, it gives CSATGVGGYTF.

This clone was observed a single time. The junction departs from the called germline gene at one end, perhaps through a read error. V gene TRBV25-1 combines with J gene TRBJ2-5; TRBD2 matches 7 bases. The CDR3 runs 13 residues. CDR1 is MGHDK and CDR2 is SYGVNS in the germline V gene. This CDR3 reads CASTEPRGSGTYF. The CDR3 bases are TGTGCCAGCACTGAACCGCGGGGGAGCGGGACCTACTTC.

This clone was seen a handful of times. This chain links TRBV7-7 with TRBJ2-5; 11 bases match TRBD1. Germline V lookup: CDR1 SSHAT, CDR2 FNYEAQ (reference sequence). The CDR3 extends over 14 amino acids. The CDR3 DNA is TGTGCTAGCCGACCCGGGACAGGGGGGGAGACCCAGTACTTC. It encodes CASRPGTGGETQYF.

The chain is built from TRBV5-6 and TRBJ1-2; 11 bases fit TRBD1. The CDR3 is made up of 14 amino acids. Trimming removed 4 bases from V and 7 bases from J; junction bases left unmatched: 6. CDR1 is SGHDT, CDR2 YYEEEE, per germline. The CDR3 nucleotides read TGTGCCAGCAGCACCGGGACAGGGGGATTTGGCTACACCTTC. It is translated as CASSTGTGGFGYTF.

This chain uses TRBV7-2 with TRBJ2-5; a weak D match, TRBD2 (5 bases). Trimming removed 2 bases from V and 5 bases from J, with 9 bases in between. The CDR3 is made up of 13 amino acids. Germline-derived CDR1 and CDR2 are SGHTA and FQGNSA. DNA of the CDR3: TGTGCCAGCAGCTTATCCCGAGGGGAGACCCAGTACTTC. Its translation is CASSLSRGETQYF.

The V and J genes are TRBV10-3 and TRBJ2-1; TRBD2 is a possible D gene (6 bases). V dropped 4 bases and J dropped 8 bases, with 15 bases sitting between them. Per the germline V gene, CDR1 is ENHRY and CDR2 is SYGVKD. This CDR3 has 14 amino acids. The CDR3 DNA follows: TGTGCCATCAGTGGTGGGACTCCCTGGGATGAGCAGTTCTTC. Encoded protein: CAISGGTPWDEQFF.

In DNA, the CDR3 is TGTGCCAGCAGCTTTTCGGGACCCATACTACAGGGGGAGCAGTACTTC. This encodes CASSFSGPILQGEQYF. The V call is TRBV12-1, the J call TRBJ2-7; the listed D gene, TRBD1, was not tested against the DNA. TRBV12-1 counts as a pseudogene. CDR3 length: 16 residues.

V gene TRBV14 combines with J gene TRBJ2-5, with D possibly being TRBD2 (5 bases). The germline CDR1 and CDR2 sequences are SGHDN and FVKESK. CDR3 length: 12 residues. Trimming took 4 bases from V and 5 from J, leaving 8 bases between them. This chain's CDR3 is CASSPPGETQYF. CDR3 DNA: TGTGCCAGCAGCCCTCCGGGGGAGACCCAGTACTTC.

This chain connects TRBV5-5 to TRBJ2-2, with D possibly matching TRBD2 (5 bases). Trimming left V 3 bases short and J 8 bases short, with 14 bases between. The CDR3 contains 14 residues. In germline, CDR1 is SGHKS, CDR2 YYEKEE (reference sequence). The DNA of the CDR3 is TGTGCCAGCAGCTCCGGTCGTCGGGGAGGGGAGCTGTTTTTT. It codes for CASSSGRRGGELFF.

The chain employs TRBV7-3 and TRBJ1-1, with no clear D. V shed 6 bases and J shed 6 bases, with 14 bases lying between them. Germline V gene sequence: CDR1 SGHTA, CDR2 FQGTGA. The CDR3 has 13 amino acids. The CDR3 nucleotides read TGTGCCAGCAGGGGCTCGGGAGGACCTGAAGCTTTCTTT. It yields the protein CASRGSGGPEAFF.

CDR3 amino acids: CASSNKGLARWNIQYF. CDR3 DNA: TGTGCCAGCTCCAATAAGGGCCTAGCGAGGTGGAACATTCAGTACTTC. This chain links TRBV5-6 with TRBJ2-4; D is perhaps TRBD2 (6 bases). Per germline, CDR1 SGHDT and CDR2 YYEEEE. V lost 7 bases and J lost 7, with 24 bases in between. The CDR3 spans 16 residues.

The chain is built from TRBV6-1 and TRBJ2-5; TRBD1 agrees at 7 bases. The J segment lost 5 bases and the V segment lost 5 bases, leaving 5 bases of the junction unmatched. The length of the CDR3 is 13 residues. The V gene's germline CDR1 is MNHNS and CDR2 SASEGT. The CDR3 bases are TGTGCCAGCAGTACAGGGGTTGGGGAGACCCAGTACTTC. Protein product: CASSTGVGETQYF.

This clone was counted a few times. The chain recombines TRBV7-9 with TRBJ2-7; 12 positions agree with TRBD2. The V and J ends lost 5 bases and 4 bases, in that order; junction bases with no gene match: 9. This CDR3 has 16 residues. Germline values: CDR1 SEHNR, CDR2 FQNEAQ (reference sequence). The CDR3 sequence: CASSMTQLAGGYEQYF. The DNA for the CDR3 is TGTGCCAGCAGCATGACCCAACTAGCGGGGGGTTACGAGCAGTACTTC.